What follows are 19 T cell receptor beta chains derived from one specimen sequenced in a study of CD8+ T cells in alopecia areata (dated by TCRdb to about 2018). Libraries were prepared through the immunoSEQ multiplex PCR assay. To provide template for TCR sequencing, every sample had RNA extracted and reverse transcribed into cDNA. Not all clones reach the TCRdb copy of this immuneACCESS table, which keeps in-frame sequences only. Checked studies attribute under half of the gap to unresolved V genes and leave the rest unexplained. The sample has fewer than 250,000 clones on record, approximately 40% of them singletons. Clones ranked in the top ten supply 2.6% of the sample. This sample's treatment or condition label indicates: oral pan-JAK inhibitor, 5-10 mg twice daily. Material: CD4+ T cells sorted from blood, obtained between weeks 36 and 40, from a patient treated with tofacitinib. These receptors were collected from a human donor with alopecia areata.

The chain has TRBV5-1 and TRBJ2-1; D possibly corresponds to TRBD2 (5 bases). The length of the CDR3 is 15 residues. Trimming removed 2 bases from V and 8 bases from J, with 17 bases in between. Germline CDR1 and CDR2: SGHRS and YFSETQ. CDR3 amino acids: CASSFEYGSGYEQFF. The DNA for the CDR3 is TGCGCCAGCAGCTTCGAGTATGGGTCGGGGTATGAGCAGTTCTTC.

This clone was seen many times. This sample includes further DNA sequences coding for the same CDR3. The chain has TRBV5-6 and TRBJ2-5; 8 nucleotides match TRBD1. V gave up 5 bases and J gave up 5 bases; unmatched junction bases: 8. The CDR3 has 14 amino acids. Germline loops: CDR1 SGHDT, CDR2 YYEEEE. DNA of the CDR3: TGTGCCAGCAGTTCCAGGACAGGGAGGGAGACCCAGTACTTC. This gives the protein CASSSRTGRETQYF.

This clone was detected a few times. The CDR3 protein is CASSTGTSGSMETQYF. CDR3 DNA: TGTGCCAGCAGCACCGGGACTAGCGGGAGTATGGAGACCCAGTACTTC. The chain uses TRBV28 and TRBJ2-5; TRBD2 matches at 14 bases. V trimming: 6 bases; J trimming: 5 bases; junction bases outside the gene matches: 8. CDR3 length: 16 amino acids. Germline V gives CDR1 MDHEN, CDR2 SYDVKM.

This chain joins TRBV6-6 and TRBJ1-2; the D gene is possibly TRBD1 (5 bases). The CDR3 sequence is 13 residues long. Trimming pared 5 bases from V and 8 bases from J, leaving 15 bases between. CDR1 is MNHNY, CDR2 SVGAGI, per germline (reference sequence). The chain's CDR3 is CASSPEGGTGYTF. CDR3 in DNA: TGTGCCAGCAGTCCCGAGGGAGGGACCGGCTACACCTTC.

This clone has more than one count but fewer than ten. The rearrangement links TRBV29-1 to TRBJ2-7; no definite D call. Germline V gene sequence: CDR1 SQVTM, CDR2 ANQGSEA. The V and J ends lost 4 bases and 2 bases respectively, with 18 bases between them. The CDR3 spans 15 residues. The chain's CDR3 is CSVGSRARLPYEQYF. The CDR3 DNA reads TGCAGCGTTGGTTCCCGGGCGCGATTACCCTACGAGCAGTACTTC.

This clone appeared a few times. The chain uses TRBV7-3 and TRBJ1-3, with 7 bases identical to TRBD1. V shed 2 bases and J 0 bases; nucleotides not matched to a gene: 7. The germline CDR1 and CDR2 sequences are SGHTA and FQGTGA. The CDR3 loop spans 17 amino acids. CDR3 nucleotides: TGTGCCAGCAGCTTATACTCCCGGGACAGCTCTGGAAACACCATATATTTT. Its translation is CASSLYSRDSSGNTIYF.

The chain combines TRBV7-2 with TRBJ2-3; a possible D gene is TRBD2 (5 bases). The germline CDR1 and CDR2 sequences are SGHTA and FQGNSA. CDR3 length: 12 amino acids. V was trimmed by 3 bases and J by 9 bases, leaving 10 bases between them. This CDR3 reads CASSLEALTQYF. CDR3 coding DNA: TGTGCCAGCAGCTTGGAGGCGCTGACGCAGTATTTT.

This sequence joins TRBV30 and TRBJ2-7, with TRBD1 matching 10 bases. This CDR3 is built from 17 residues. The V gene's germline CDR1 is GTSNPN and CDR2 SVGIG (reference sequence). V shed 1 base and J 3 bases; nucleotides not matched to a gene: 12. The CDR3 sequence is CAWSALKPGQGLYEQYF. The CDR3 DNA reads as TGTGCCTGGAGTGCTCTAAAACCGGGACAGGGGCTCTACGAGCAGTACTTC.

The sample holds a few counts of this clone. V usage is TRBV9 and J usage is TRBJ2-1; possible D gene TRBD1, 6 bases. Trimming cost V 0 bases and J 9 bases, with 13 bases left between them. The CDR3 contains 14 residues. The V gene's germline CDR1 is SGDLS and CDR2 YYNGEE. For the CDR3, the DNA is TGTGCCAGCAGCGTAGACCCCCAAGGGGGTGAGCAGTTCTTC. Its protein product is CASSVDPQGGEQFF. Together with reference TRBV9 and TRBJ2-1, the CDR3 gives the full variable domain: DSGVTQTPKHLITATGQRVTLRCSPRSGDLSVYWYQQSLDQGLQFLIQYYNGEERAKGNILERFSAQQFPDLHSELNLSSLELGDSALYFCASSVDPQGGEQFFGPGTRLTVL.

V gene TRBV14 combines with J gene TRBJ2-7, with TRBD1 identical over 7 bases. The germline V gene encodes CDR1 SGHDN and CDR2 FVKESK. J lost 3 bases, V lost 4 bases, and 6 bases had no gene match. The CDR3 sequence is 14 residues long. The CDR3 here is CASSPRQGLYEQYF. The DNA of the CDR3 is TGTGCCAGCAGCCCCCGACAGGGCCTCTACGAGCAGTACTTC.

This chain joins TRBV28 and TRBJ2-1; D perhaps matches TRBD2 (6 bases). Germline loops: CDR1 MDHEN, CDR2 SYDVKM. This CDR3 has 14 residues. The V gene lost 4 bases and the J gene lost 5 bases, with 12 bases spanning the gap. The CDR3 spells CASSSPAGNNEQFF. The CDR3 DNA follows: TGTGCCAGCAGTTCCCCGGCGGGGAACAATGAGCAGTTCTTC.

This clone appeared a few times. The genes are TRBV30 and TRBJ1-5, with TRBD1 matching 11 bases. With 3 bases clipped from V and 2 bases from J, the junction kept 12 bases outside the gene matches. CDR3 length equals 18 residues. CDR1 is GTSNPN, CDR2 SVGIG, per germline (reference sequence). The CDR3 region is CAWSRRTGGPGGNQPQHF. The DNA of the CDR3 is TGTGCCTGGAGCCGTAGGACAGGGGGCCCGGGTGGCAATCAGCCCCAGCATTTT.

V usage is TRBV2 and J usage is TRBJ2-2; 9 nucleotides line up with TRBD2. After removal of 6 bases from V and 3 bases from J, the junction contained 8 bases not matched to a gene. This CDR3 spans 16 amino acids. Germline loops: CDR1 SNHLY, CDR2 FYNNEI. The CDR3: CASSHPLAGYTGELFF. CDR3 DNA: TGTGCCAGCAGCCACCCTCTAGCGGGATACACCGGGGAGCTGTTTTTT.

The chain combines TRBV2 with TRBJ2-5; D is unclear. CDR1 and CDR2 from the germline V gene are SNHLY and FYNNEI. The V gene lost 2 bases and the J gene lost 5 bases, with 9 bases spanning the gap. The CDR3 runs to 13 residues. This CDR3 reads CASSEKDGETQYF. CDR3 coding DNA: TGTGCCAGCAGTGAAAAGGACGGGGAGACCCAGTACTTC.

The chain combines TRBV9 with TRBJ2-1; D gene uncertain. The germline V gene encodes CDR1 SGDLS and CDR2 YYNGEE. V lost 2 bases to trimming and J lost 0 bases, with 9 bases between them. The CDR3 is made up of 15 amino acids. CDR3 nucleotide sequence: TGTGCCAGCAGCGTTGCGGCCAGCTCCTACAATGAGCAGTTCTTC. Amino acid sequence: CASSVAASSYNEQFF.

The chain combines TRBV5-4 with TRBJ2-5; D may be TRBD1 (6 bases). This CDR3 has 15 residues. Germline values: CDR1 SGHNT, CDR2 YYREEE (reference sequence). Trimming removed 3 bases from V and 5 bases from J, with 17 bases in between. The CDR3 spells CASSSRDTKMETQYF. DNA of the CDR3: TGTGCCAGCAGCTCCCGGGACACCAAAATGGAGACCCAGTACTTC.

This clone was detected a few times. The J gene is TRBJ2-1, the V gene TRBV7-2, with D perhaps matching TRBD1 (5 bases). This CDR3 contains 15 residues. The V and J ends lost 3 bases and 0 bases respectively, with 9 bases between them. CDR1 is SGHTA and CDR2 is FQGNSA in the germline V gene. Here the CDR3 reads CASSLTESSYNEQFF. The CDR3 bases are TGTGCCAGCAGCTTGACAGAGAGCTCCTACAATGAGCAGTTCTTC.

This clone has more than one count but fewer than ten. V and J are TRBV19 and TRBJ2-7, with 10 bases that match TRBD1. From germline, CDR1 is LNHDA and CDR2 SQIVND (reference sequence). The V and J ends lost 5 bases and 5 bases, in that order; junction bases with no gene match: 6. CDR3 length: 14 residues. CDR3 sequence (DNA): TGTGCCAGTAGTCGCCGGGACAGGGGCGACGAGCAGTACTTC. It yields the protein CASSRRDRGDEQYF.

This clone was seen many times. The chain joins TRBV4-3 to TRBJ2-1; D is uncertain. The CDR3 has 16 amino acids. The V gene's germline CDR1 is LGHNA and CDR2 YSLEER. Trimming pared 1 base from V and 5 bases from J, leaving 15 bases between. DNA of the CDR3: TGCGCCAGCAGCCAAGTGTTTGGGCTCATCCACAATGAGCAGTTCTTC. As protein: CASSQVFGLIHNEQFF.